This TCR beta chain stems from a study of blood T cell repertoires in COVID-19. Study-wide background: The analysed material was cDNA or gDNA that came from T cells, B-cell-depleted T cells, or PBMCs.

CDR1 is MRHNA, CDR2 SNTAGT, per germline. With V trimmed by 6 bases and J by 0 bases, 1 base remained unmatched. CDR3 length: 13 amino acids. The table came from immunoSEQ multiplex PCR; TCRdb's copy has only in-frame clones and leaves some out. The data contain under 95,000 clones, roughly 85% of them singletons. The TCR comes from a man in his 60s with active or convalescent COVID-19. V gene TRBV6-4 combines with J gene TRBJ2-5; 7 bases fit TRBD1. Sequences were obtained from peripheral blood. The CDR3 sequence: CASRGQDQETQYF. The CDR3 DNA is TGTGCCAGCAGAGGACAGGACCAAGAGACCCAGTACTTC.